A selection of T cell receptor beta chains follows, all from one sample in a study of Graves' ophthalmopathy and Graves' hyperthyroidism. TCRdb re-derived calls from the multiplex PCR reads in MiXCR, one entry per CDR3 protein. The sample consists of about 1.2 million distinct CDR3 sequences, 35% to 40% of them appearing once. The sample consisted of peripheral blood or thyroid tissue (not recorded which). The receptors stem from an adult man with Graves' hyperthyroidism. Both conserved end residues are part of each CDR3. A D gene is named only where the DNA matches it firmly. Clone size appears in some rows only: once, few, many, or a class for an expanded clone.

cdr3_length | clone_size | j_call | d_call | v_call | cdr3_nt | cdr3_aa
17 | NA | TRBJ1-5 | NA | TRBV28 | TGTGCCAGCAGTATGCGGGGGGATAACTTAAGCAATCAGCCCCAGCATTTT | CASSMRGDNLSNQPQHF
15 | few | TRBJ1-3 | NA | TRBV2 | TGTGCCAGCAGTTACACGGACAACACTGGAAACACCATATATTTT | CASSYTDNTGNTIYF
16 | many | TRBJ1-6 | NA | TRBV9 | TGTGCCAGCAGCGTTGCGTCAGAAGAAATTAATTCACCCCTCCACTTT | CASSVASEEINSPLHF
21 | NA | TRBJ1-5 | TRBD1 | TRBV19 | TGTGCCAGTACCGTCCTATCATTCCGGGGACAGAGGGCCGCGTTCCTCCAGCCCCAGCATTTT | CASTVLSFRGQRAAFLQPQHF
14 | many | TRBJ2-7 | TRBD1 | TRBV2 | TGTGCCAGCAGTGAAGGGACAGGGGCCTACGAGCAGTACTTC | CASSEGTGAYEQYF
14 | NA | TRBJ2-7 | TRBD2 | TRBV29-1 | TGCAGCGTTGAGTTACTAGCGGGAGCCTACGAGCAGTACTTC | CSVELLAGAYEQYF
14 | NA | TRBJ1-2 | NA | TRBV12-3/TRBV12-4 | TGTGCCAACAGTTTCTGGGGGCTTAACTATGGCTACACCTTC | CANSFWGLNYGYTF
14 | once | TRBJ2-5 | NA | TRBV18 | TGTGCCAGCTCACCCCAGGGTTATGGGGAGACCCAGTACTTC | CASSPQGYGETQYF
16 | few | TRBJ2-5 | NA | TRBV7-9 | TGTGCCAGCAGCTACCCCGTCCGGGAAAGGGAAGAGACCCAGTACTTC | CASSYPVREREETQYF
13 | many | TRBJ2-7 | TRBD2 | TRBV29-1 | TGCAGCGTCCGACTAGCGGGAGGCCACGAGCAGTACTTC | CSVRLAGGHEQYF
14 | NA | TRBJ1-4 | NA | TRBV6-5 | TGTGCCAGCAGTTACACGGACAGTTGGGAAAAACTGTTTTTT | CASSYTDSWEKLFF
14 | few | TRBJ2-7 | TRBD1 | TRBV15 | TGTGCCACCAGCAGCGGACAGGGAGTCAGCGAGCAGTACTTC | CATSSGQGVSEQYF
13 | many | TRBJ1-2 | NA | TRBV24-1 | TGTGCCACCAGTGACGGACCGGCGTATGGCTACACCTTC | CATSDGPAYGYTF
16 | many | TRBJ1-6 | TRBD1 | TRBV20-1 | TGCAGTGCCCCTAAGCCGGGACAGGGGTATAATTCACCCCTCCACTTT | CSAPKPGQGYNSPLHF
17 | few | TRBJ2-7 | TRBD1 | TRBV19 | TGTGCCAGTAGTATTGCTTCCCGGGACAGGGGACATTACGAGCAGTACTTC | CASSIASRDRGHYEQYF
14 | many | TRBJ2-7 | NA | TRBV15 | TGTGCCACCAGCAGAGCAACAGGACCCTACGAGCAGTACTTC | CATSRATGPYEQYF
12 | few | TRBJ2-5 | NA | TRBV28 | TGTGCCAGCAGTTTATCTCTAGGGACCCAGTACTTC | CASSLSLGTQYF
14 | NA | TRBJ2-3 | NA | TRBV11-2 | TGTGCCAGCAGCATAAGTGGGAGCACAGATACGCAGTATTTT | CASSISGSTDTQYF
14 | NA | TRBJ1-5 | NA | TRBV10-3 | TGTGCCATCAGTTACTCGATGAGCAATCAGCCCCAGCATTTT | CAISYSMSNQPQHF
14 | many | TRBJ1-6 | NA | TRBV9 | TGTGCCAGCAAGTGGGCAAAAGAGAATTCACCCCTCCACTTT | CASKWAKENSPLHF
16 | many | TRBJ1-2 | TRBD1 | TRBV10-3 | TGTGCCATCAGTCCCCGAAGTGGGGACAGCTCCTATGGCTACACCTTC | CAISPRSGDSSYGYTF
15 | many | TRBJ1-5 | NA | TRBV19 | TGTGCCAGTACCTCCTTGAGACATAGCAATCAGCCCCAGCATTTT | CASTSLRHSNQPQHF
11 | NA | TRBJ1-5 | NA | TRBV2 | TGTGCCAGCGTGGACGGGCAGCCCCAGCATTTT | CASVDGQPQHF
15 | NA | TRBJ2-7 | NA | TRBV10-2 | TGCGCCAGCAGTGCCGGCCGTGGGGAGGCCTACGAGCAGTACTTC | CASSAGRGEAYEQYF
16 | many | TRBJ1-2 | NA | TRBV24-1 | TGTGCCACCAGTGATTTGCAAAGGGGGGCGAACTATGGCTACACCTTC | CATSDLQRGANYGYTF
16 | NA | TRBJ2-7 | NA | TRBV6-6 | TGTGCCAGCAGTTACTCTCCGGACCGAGGCCGCTACGAGCAGTACTTC | CASSYSPDRGRYEQYF
14 | NA | TRBJ2-1 | TRBD2 | TRBV20-1 | TGCAGTGCTAGACTAGCGGGGGGCTACAATGAGCAGTTCTTC | CSARLAGGYNEQFF
16 | NA | TRBJ2-7 | TRBD1 | TRBV7-2 | TGTGCCAGCAGTACTCTGGACAGGAGGAGCTCCTACGAGCAGTACTTC | CASSTLDRRSSYEQYF
16 | NA | TRBJ1-5 | TRBD1 | TRBV10-3 | TGTGCCATCAAGAACCCGGACAGGATGAGCAATCAGCCCCAGCATTTT | CAIKNPDRMSNQPQHF
14 | NA | TRBJ1-4 | NA | TRBV3-1 | TGTGCCAGCAGCCAGGACGGAGGATATGAAAAACTGTTTTTT | CASSQDGGYEKLFF
16 | few | TRBJ2-2 | NA | TRBV5-1 | TGCGCCAGCAGCTTGGGCCGGACAGATTACACCGGGGAGCTGTTTTTT | CASSLGRTDYTGELFF
15 | few | TRBJ2-5 | TRBD2 | TRBV12-3/TRBV12-4 | TGTGCCAGCAGGAATAGCGGGGGGGTCCAAGAGACCCAGTACTTC | CASRNSGGVQETQYF
14 | few | TRBJ2-2 | NA | TRBV12-3/TRBV12-4 | TGTGCCAGCAACCCACAGGGCCCCACCGGGGAGCTGTTTTTT | CASNPQGPTGELFF
14 | few | TRBJ1-1 | NA | TRBV4-1 | TGCGCCAGCAGCCAAGTGGCCCCAGGGGATGAAGCTTTCTTT | CASSQVAPGDEAFF
15 | many | TRBJ1-5 | NA | TRBV20-1 | TGCAGTGCTAGAGATCCGGAAGGTGGCAATCAGCCCCAGCATTTT | CSARDPEGGNQPQHF
14 | many | TRBJ1-1 | TRBD1 | TRBV12-3/TRBV12-4 | TGTGCCAGCAGTCTAAGGGACAGGGACACTGAAGCTTTCTTT | CASSLRDRDTEAFF
16 | few | TRBJ2-5 | NA | TRBV25-1 | TGTGCCAGCAGTGTTCTAGACAGCCACTATCAAGAGACCCAGTACTTC | CASSVLDSHYQETQYF
16 | NA | TRBJ2-7 | NA | TRBV3-1 | TGTGCCAGCAGCCAAGAGACCACCGGGACAAACTACGAGCAGTACTTC | CASSQETTGTNYEQYF
16 | few | TRBJ1-1 | NA | TRBV5-1 | TGCGCCAGCAGCTTGGCCCGGAACGCGGTGAACACTGAAGCTTTCTTT | CASSLARNAVNTEAFF
17 | NA | TRBJ2-6 | NA | TRBV12-3/TRBV12-4 | TGTGCCAGCACCTTAGGAGTTCGTCGCTCTGGGGCCAACGTCCTGACTTTC | CASTLGVRRSGANVLTF
15 | many | TRBJ2-7 | TRBD1 | TRBV7-8 | TGTGCCAGCAGTCCAACGGGACAGGGTATCTACGAGCAGTACTTC | CASSPTGQGIYEQYF
15 | many | TRBJ2-2 | NA | TRBV19 | TGTGCCAGTTGTTGGAGTTCCTCGGGCACCGGGGAGCTGTTTTTT | CASCWSSSGTGELFF
15 | few | TRBJ1-3 | NA | TRBV4-3 | TGCGCCAGCAGCTTTCTGAGGGAAGCGGGAAACACCATATATTTT | CASSFLREAGNTIYF
17 | many | TRBJ2-2 | TRBD2 | TRBV5-1 | TGCGCCAGCAGCACAATGACTAGCGGGAGATACACCGGGGAGCTGTTTTTT | CASSTMTSGRYTGELFF
15 | many | TRBJ1-1 | NA | TRBV19 | TGTGCCAGTAGTATACAGGGAATCCCTTACACTGAAGCTTTCTTT | CASSIQGIPYTEAFF
12 | NA | TRBJ1-5 | NA | TRBV29-1 | TGCAGCTCGAGTGGTGGCCAAGAGACCCAGCATTTT | CSSSGGQETQHF
14 | NA | TRBJ1-2 | TRBD1 | TRBV6-5 | TGTGCCTGTAGTTACCAGGACAGGCACTATGGCTACACCTTC | CACSYQDRHYGYTF
14 | many | TRBJ2-7 | NA | TRBV5-6 | TGTGCCAGCAGCTTAAGACAGGAAACCTACGAGCAGTACTTC | CASSLRQETYEQYF
14 | NA | TRBJ2-5 | TRBD2 | TRBV2 | TGTGCCAGCAGTCAACTCGGGAGGGTTGAGACCCAGTACTTC | CASSQLGRVETQYF
14 | few | TRBJ2-5 | NA | TRBV4-1 | TGCGCCAGCAGCCAAGCTGTCTACCAAGAGACCCAGTACTTC | CASSQAVYQETQYF
17 | once | TRBJ2-6 | NA | TRBV10-3 | TGTGCCAGCAGCAGATCGTACAGTACCTCTGGGGCCCACGTCCTGACTTTC | CASSRSYSTSGAHVLTF
11 | many | TRBJ2-7 | NA | TRBV20-1 | TGCAGTGCTAGTCCTACCTACGAGCAGTACTTC | CSASPTYEQYF